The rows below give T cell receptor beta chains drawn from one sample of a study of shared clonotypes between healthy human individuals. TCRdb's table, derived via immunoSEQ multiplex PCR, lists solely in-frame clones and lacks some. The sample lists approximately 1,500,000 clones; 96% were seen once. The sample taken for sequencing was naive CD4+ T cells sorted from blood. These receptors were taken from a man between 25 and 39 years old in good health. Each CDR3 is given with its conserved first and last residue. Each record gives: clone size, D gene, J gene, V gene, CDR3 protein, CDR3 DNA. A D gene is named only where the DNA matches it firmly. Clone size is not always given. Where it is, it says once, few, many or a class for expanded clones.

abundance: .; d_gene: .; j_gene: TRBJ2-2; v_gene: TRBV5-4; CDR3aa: CASSLGPPGAGRDTGELFF; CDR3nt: TGTGCCAGCAGCTTGGGGCCCCCGGGGGCGGGAAGGGACACCGGGGAGCTGTTTTTT
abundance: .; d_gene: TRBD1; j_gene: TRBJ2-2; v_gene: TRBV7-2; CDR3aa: CASSLGQGTGELFF; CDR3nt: TGTGCCAGCAGCTTAGGACAGGGCACCGGGGAGCTGTTTTTT
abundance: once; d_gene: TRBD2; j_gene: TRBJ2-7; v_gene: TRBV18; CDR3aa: CASSPGTTADEQYF; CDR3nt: TGTGCCAGCTCACCCGGGACTACGGCTGACGAGCAGTACTTC
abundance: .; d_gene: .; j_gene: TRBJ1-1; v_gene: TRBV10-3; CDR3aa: CAISDVFDTEAFF; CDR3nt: TGTGCCATCAGTGACGTTTTCGACACTGAAGCTTTCTTT
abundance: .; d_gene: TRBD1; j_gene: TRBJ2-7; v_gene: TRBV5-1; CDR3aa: CASSLWTGVYEQYF; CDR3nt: TGCGCCAGCAGCCTCTGGACAGGGGTCTACGAGCAGTACTTC
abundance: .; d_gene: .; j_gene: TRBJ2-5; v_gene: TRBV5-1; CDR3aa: CASWWTQYF; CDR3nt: TGCGCCAGCTGGTGGACCCAGTACTTC
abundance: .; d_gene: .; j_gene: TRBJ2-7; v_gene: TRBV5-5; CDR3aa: CASSWSWDSYEQYF; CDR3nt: TGTGCCAGCAGCTGGAGTTGGGACTCCTACGAGCAGTACTTC
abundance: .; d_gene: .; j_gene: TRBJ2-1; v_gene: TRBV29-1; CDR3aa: CSAVKGVDEQFF; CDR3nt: TGCAGCGCAGTCAAGGGCGTCGATGAGCAGTTCTTC
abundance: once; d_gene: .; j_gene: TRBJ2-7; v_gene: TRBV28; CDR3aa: CASSARPYEQYF; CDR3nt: TGTGCCAGCAGCGCTCGACCCTACGAGCAGTACTTC
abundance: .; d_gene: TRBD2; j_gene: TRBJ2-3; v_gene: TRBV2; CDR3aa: CASSVVELAGGSTQYF; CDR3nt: TGTGCCAGCAGTGTTGTGGAACTAGCGGGAGGGAGTACGCAGTATTTT
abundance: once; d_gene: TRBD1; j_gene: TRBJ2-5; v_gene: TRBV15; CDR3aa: CATSPLTGQGLYETQYF; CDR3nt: TGTGCCACCAGCCCGCTTACGGGACAGGGGTTATATGAGACCCAGTACTTC
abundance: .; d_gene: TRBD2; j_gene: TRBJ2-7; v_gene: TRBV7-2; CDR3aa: CASSSTSGRALGEQYF; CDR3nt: TGTGCCAGCAGCTCGACTAGCGGGAGGGCCTTGGGGGAGCAGTACTTC
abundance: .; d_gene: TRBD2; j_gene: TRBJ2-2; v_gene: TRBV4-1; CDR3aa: CASSSTSANTGELFF; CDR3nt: TGCGCCAGCAGCTCGACTAGCGCTAACACCGGGGAGCTGTTTTTT
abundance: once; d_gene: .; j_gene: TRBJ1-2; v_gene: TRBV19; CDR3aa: CASRSAPRTYGYTF; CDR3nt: TGTGCCAGTAGGTCAGCACCGCGAACCTATGGCTACACCTTC
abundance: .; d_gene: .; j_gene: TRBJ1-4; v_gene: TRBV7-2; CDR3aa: CASTQGGNEKLFF; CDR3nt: TGTGCCAGCACCCAAGGGGGAAATGAAAAACTGTTTTTT
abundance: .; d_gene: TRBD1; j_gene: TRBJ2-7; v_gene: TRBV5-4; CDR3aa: CASSSGQRSSYEQYF; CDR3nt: TGTGCCAGCAGCTCGGGACAGAGGAGCTCCTACGAGCAGTACTTC
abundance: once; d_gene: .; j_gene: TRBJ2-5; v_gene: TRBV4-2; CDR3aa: CASSTGPSEYQETQYF; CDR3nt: TGTGCCAGCAGCACAGGGCCTAGCGAGTACCAAGAGACCCAGTACTTC
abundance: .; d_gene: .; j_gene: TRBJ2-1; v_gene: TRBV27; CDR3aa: CASSLQSSYNEQFF; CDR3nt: TGTGCCAGCAGTTTACAGAGCTCCTACAATGAGCAGTTCTTC
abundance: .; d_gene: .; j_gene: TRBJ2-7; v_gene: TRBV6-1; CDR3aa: CASSEGLVYYEQYF; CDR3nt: TGTGCCAGCAGTGAAGGACTGGTATACTACGAGCAGTACTTC
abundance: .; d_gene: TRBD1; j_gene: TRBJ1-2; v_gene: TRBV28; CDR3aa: CASSSFDRGGYGYTF; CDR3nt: TGTGCCAGCAGTTCCTTTGACAGGGGCGGCTATGGCTACACCTTC
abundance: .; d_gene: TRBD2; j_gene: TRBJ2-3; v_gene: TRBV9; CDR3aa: CASSVDSPAGFHTDTQYF; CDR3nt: TGTGCCAGCAGCGTAGATAGTCCAGCGGGGTTTCACACAGATACGCAGTATTTT
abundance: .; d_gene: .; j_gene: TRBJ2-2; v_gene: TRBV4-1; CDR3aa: CASSQVTASPGELFF; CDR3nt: TGCGCCAGCAGCCAAGTGACCGCCAGTCCCGGGGAGCTGTTTTTT
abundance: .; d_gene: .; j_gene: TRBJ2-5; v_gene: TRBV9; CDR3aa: CASSLGLGSKETQYF; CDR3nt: TGTGCCAGCAGCTTGGGCCTGGGGTCGAAAGAGACCCAGTACTTC
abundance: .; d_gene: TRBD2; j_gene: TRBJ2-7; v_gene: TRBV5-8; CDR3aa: CASSSTRGISYEQYF; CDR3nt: TGTGCCAGCAGCTCGACGCGGGGGATCTCCTACGAGCAGTACTTC
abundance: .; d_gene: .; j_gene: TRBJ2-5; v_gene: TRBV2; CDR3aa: CASSGQNFQETQYF; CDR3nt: TGTGCCAGCAGTGGTCAAAACTTCCAAGAGACCCAGTACTTC
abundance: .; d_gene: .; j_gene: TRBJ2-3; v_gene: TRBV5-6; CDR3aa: CASSLNPGRADTQYF; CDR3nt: TGTGCCAGCAGCTTGAACCCGGGAAGGGCAGATACGCAGTATTTT
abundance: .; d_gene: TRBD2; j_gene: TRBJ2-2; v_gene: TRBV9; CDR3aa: CASSVGGALGELFF; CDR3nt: TGTGCCAGCAGCGTCGGGGGGGCACTTGGGGAGCTGTTTTTT
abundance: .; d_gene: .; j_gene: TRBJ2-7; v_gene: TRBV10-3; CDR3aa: CAISSLGSPGGNEQYF; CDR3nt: TGTGCCATCAGTTCTCTCGGGAGCCCCGGCGGGAACGAGCAGTACTTC
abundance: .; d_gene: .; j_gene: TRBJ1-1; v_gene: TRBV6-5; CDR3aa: CASGDLSHTEAFF; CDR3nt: TGTGCCAGCGGGGACTTATCCCACACTGAAGCTTTCTTT
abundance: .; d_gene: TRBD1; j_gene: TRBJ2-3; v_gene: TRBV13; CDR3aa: CASSPGTGSSTDTQYF; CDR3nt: TGTGCCAGCAGCCCTGGGACAGGCTCTAGCACAGATACGCAGTATTTT
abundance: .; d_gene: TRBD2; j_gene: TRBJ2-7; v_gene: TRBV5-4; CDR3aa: CASSPGLAGAEAYEQYF; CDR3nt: TGTGCCAGCAGCCCGGGACTAGCGGGCGCAGAAGCCTACGAGCAGTACTTC
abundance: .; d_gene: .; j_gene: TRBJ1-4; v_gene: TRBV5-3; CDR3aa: CARSMSRHPTNEKLFF; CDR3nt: TGTGCCAGAAGCATGAGTCGACATCCAACTAATGAAAAACTGTTTTTT
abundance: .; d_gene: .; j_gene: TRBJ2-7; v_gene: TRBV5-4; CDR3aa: CASSLSSSSYEQYF; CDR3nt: TGTGCCAGCAGCTTGTCTAGCAGCTCCTACGAGCAGTACTTC
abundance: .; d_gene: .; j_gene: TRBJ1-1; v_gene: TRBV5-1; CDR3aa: CASSFSGVTEAFF; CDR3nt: TGCGCCAGCAGCTTCTCAGGGGTTACTGAAGCTTTCTTT
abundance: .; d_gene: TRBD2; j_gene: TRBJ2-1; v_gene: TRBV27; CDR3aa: CASSPTSGNYNEQFF; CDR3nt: TGTGCCAGCAGTCCGACTAGCGGGAACTACAATGAGCAGTTCTTC
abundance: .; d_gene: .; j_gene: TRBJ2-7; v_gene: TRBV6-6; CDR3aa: CASELVWGLGEQYF; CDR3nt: TGTGCCAGCGAGTTAGTCTGGGGTTTAGGGGAGCAGTACTTC
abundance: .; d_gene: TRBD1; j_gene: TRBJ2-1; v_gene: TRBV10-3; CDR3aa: CAIGTGRNNEQFF; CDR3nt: TGTGCCATCGGGACAGGGAGGAATAATGAGCAGTTCTTC
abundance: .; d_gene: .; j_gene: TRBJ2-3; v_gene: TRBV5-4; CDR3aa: CASSLAGQSTDTQYF; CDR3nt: TGTGCCAGCAGCTTAGCGGGACAGAGCACAGATACGCAGTATTTT
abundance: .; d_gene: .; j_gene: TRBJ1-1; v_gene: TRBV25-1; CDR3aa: CASSEGIGNTEAFF; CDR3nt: TGTGCCAGCAGTGAAGGTATCGGGAACACTGAAGCTTTCTTT
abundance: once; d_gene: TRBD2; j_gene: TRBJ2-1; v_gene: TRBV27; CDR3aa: CASSLGLAGGNEQFF; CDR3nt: TGTGCCAGTTCTCTAGGACTAGCGGGAGGCAATGAGCAGTTCTTC
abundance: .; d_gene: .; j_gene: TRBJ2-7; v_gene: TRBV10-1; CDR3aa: CASRGGFGEGYEQYF; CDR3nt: TGCGCCAGCAGGGGTGGATTTGGAGAGGGGTACGAGCAGTACTTC
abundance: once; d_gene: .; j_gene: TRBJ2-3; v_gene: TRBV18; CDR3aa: CASSPGNTDTQYF; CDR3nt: TGTGCCAGCTCACCCGGTAACACAGATACGCAGTATTTT
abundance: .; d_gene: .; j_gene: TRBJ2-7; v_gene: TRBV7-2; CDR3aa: CASSPGGLPYEQYF; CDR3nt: TGTGCCAGCAGCCCCGGCGGCCTTCCCTACGAGCAGTACTTC
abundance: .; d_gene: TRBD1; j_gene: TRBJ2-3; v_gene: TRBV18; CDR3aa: CASSPPRTGDSFTDTQYF; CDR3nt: TGTGCCAGCTCACCACCCCGGACAGGGGATAGTTTCACAGATACGCAGTATTTT
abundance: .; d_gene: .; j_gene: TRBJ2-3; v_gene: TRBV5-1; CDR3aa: CASSLEGTSNTQYF; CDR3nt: TGCGCCAGCAGCTTGGAGGGGACTTCAAATACGCAGTATTTT
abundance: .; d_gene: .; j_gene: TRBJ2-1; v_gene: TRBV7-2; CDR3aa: CASSLGIVQAVNEQFF; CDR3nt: TGTGCCAGCAGCTTAGGTATAGTACAGGCTGTCAATGAGCAGTTCTTC
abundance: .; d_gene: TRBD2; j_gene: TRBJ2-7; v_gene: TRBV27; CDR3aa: CASRASFSTSGSNEQYF; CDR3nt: TGTGCCAGCAGGGCCTCTTTTTCTACTAGCGGGAGTAACGAGCAGTACTTC
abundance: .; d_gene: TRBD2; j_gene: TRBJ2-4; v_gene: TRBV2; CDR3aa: CASSEYSGGVANIQYF; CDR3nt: TGTGCCAGCAGTGAATATTCGGGAGGGGTGGCAAACATTCAGTACTTC
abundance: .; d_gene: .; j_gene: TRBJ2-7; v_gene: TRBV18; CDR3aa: CASSPGGSSYEQYF; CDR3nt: TGTGCCAGCTCACCAGGGGGAAGCTCCTACGAGCAGTACTTC
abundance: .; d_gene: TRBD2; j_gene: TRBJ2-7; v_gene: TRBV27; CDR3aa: CASSPFGGRVYEQYF; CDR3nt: TGTGCCAGCAGTCCCTTTGGCGGGAGGGTATACGAGCAGTACTTC
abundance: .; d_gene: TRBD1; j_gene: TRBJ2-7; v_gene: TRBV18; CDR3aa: CASHRTGVYEQYF; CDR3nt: TGTGCCAGCCACCGGACAGGAGTCTACGAGCAGTACTTC
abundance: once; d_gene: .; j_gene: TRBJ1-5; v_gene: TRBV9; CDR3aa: CASSVAGSNQPQHF; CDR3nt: TGTGCCAGCAGCGTGGCAGGGTCCAATCAGCCCCAGCATTTT
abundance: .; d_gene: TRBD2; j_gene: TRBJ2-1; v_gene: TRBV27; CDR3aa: CASSLTPPGLAGWGGSYNEQFF; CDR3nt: TGTGCCAGCAGTTTAACCCCGCCCGGGCTAGCGGGATGGGGAGGCTCCTACAATGAGCAGTTCTTC
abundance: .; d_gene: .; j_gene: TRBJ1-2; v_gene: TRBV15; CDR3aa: CATSRPNPGQFYGYTF; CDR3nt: TGTGCCACCAGCAGACCTAACCCGGGACAATTCTATGGCTACACCTTC
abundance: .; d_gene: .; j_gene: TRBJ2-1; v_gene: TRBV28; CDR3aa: CASSSYWGGESSYNEQFF; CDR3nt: TGTGCCAGCAGTTCATATTGGGGGGGCGAGAGCTCCTACAATGAGCAGTTCTTC
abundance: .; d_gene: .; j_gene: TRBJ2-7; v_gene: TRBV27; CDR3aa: CASRPLSGTATIKQYF; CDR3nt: TGTGCCAGCAGGCCTCTGTCCGGGACTGCCACCATAAAGCAGTACTTC
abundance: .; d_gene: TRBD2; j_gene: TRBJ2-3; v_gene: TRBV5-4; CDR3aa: CASSLPVAGVSTDTQYF; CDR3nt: TGTGCCAGCAGCTTGCCCGTAGCGGGAGTTAGCACAGATACGCAGTATTTT
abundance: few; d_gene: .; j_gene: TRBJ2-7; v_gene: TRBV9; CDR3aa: CASSVDEQYF; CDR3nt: TGTGCCAGCAGCGTAGACGAGCAGTACTTC
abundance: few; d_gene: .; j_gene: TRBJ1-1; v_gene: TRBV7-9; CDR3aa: CASSSRRVENTEAFF; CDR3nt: TGTGCCAGCAGCTCCCGGAGGGTCGAGAACACTGAAGCTTTCTTT
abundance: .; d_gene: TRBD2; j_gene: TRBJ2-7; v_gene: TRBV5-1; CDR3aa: CASSFLGLAGASSYEQYF; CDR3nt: TGCGCCAGCAGCTTCCTGGGACTAGCGGGGGCAAGCTCCTACGAGCAGTACTTC